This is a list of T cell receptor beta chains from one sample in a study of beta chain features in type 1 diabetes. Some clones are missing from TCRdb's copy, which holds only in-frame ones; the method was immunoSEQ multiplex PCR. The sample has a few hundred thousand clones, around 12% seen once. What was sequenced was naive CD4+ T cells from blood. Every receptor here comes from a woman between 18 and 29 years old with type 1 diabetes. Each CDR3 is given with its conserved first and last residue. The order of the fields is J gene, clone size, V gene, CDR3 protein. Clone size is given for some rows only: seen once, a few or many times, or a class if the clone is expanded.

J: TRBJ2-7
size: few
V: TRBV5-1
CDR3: CASSPQGAYEQYF

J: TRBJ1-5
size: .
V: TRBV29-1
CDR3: CSATFKDRAPHQPQHF

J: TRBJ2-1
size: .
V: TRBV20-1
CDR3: CSAGNNEQFF

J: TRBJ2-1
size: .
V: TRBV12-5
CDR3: CASGMGTTSSSYNEQFF

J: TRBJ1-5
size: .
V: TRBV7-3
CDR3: CASSLLADSNQPQHF

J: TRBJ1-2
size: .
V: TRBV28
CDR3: CASSATQDGYTF

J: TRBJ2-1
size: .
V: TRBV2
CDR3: CASRDSGGPYNEQFF

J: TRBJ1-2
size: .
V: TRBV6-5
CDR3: CASSYSGGTPNYGYTF

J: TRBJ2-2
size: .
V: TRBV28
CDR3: CASSGAGTGELFF

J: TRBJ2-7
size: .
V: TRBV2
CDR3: CASSGTGGSYEQYF

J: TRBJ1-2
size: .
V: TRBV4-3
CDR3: CASSLDRADYGYTF

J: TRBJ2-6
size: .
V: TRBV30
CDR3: CAWSGIREALSGANVLTF

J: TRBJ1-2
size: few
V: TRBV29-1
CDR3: CSVEIPGTYGYTF

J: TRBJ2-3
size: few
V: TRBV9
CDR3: CASSVGLAGGTDTQYF

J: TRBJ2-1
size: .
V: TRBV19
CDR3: CASSIDLAGLTYNEQFF

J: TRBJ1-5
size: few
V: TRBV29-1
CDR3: CSVSGGNSNQPQHF

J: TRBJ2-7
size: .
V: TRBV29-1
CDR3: CSVDFRTGGGEQYF

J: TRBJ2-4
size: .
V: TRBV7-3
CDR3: CASSNSGQGSNIQYF

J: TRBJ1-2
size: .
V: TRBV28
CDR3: CASTRQGVNGYTF

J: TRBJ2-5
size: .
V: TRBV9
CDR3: CASSAGQGRETQYF

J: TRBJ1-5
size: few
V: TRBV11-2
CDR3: CASSLLSGQPQHF

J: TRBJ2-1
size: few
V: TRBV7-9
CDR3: CATSLTGSYNEQFF

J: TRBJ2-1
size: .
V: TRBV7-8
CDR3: CASSLAGSFYNEQFF

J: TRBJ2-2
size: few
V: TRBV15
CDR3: CATSEIANTGELFF

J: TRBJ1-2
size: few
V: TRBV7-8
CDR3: CAILGGGASRGYTF

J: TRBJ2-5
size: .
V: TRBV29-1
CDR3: CSVDSGGTKETQYF

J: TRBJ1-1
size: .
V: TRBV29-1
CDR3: CSGYRMNTEAFF

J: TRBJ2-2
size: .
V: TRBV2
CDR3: CASSARLNTGELFF

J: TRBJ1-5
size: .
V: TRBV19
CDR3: CASSNRVNQPQHF

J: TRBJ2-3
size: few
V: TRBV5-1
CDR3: CASSGGTGDSTDTQYF

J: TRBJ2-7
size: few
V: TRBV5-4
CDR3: CASSLGDSSAYEQYF

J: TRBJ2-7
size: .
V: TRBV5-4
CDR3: CASSLEGRGPYEQYF

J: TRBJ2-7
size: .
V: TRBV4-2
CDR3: CASSQVRTSGIVYEQYF

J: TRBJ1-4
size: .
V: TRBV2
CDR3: CASSVSGGLFF

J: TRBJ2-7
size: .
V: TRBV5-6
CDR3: CASSRMALGGYEQYF

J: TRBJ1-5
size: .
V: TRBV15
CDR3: CATSRDPRQYSNQPQHF

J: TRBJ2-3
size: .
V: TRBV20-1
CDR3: CSAPSTDTQYF

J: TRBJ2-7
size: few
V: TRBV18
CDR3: CASSLDRVGEQYF

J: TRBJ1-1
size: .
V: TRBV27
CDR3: CASSLRGSPEAFF

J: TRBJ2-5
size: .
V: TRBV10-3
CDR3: CATQAASGVETQYF

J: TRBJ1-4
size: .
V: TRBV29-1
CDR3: CSVKLRLGEKLFF

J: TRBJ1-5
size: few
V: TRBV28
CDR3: CASRRGVAIVGPQHF

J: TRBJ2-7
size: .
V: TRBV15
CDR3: CATSREGLAVYEQYF

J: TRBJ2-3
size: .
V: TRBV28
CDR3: CASSQGDSGTDTQYF

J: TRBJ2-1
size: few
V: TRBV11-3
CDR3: CASSLGGGSYNEQFF

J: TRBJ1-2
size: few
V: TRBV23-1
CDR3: CASSQPGQGANYGYTF

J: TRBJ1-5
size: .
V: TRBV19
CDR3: CASTWDTDQPQHF

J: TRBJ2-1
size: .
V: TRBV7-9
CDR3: CASSPGSAGEQFF

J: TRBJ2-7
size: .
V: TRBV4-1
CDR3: CASSQEGRTGRDEQYF

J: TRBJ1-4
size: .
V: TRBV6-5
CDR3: CATRTATNEKLFF

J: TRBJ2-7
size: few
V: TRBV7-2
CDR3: CASSLALQGAYEQYF

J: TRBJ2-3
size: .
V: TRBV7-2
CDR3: CASSLGTSGRLDTQYF

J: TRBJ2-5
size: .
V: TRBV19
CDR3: CASSLREGPETQYF

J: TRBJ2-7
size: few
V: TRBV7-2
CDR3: CASSLRQGYEQYF

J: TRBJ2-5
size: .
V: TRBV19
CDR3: CASSNLGETQYF

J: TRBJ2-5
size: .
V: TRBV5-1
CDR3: CASSAPTSETQYF

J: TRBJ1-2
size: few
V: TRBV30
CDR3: CAWSANYGYTF

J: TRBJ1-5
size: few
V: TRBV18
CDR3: CASSPSGRAINQPQHF

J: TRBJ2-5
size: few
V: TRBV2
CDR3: CASPPRTRTGQETQYF

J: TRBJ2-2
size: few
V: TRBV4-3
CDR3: CASSFRDRNTGELFF